A selection of T cell receptor beta chains follows, all from one sample in a study of T cell responses to AZD1222 COVID-19 vaccine. Clones were read by immunoSEQ multiplex PCR, and TCRdb kept only the in-frame ones, dropping some. The sample yields about 150,000 clones, about 87% seen once. Material: peripheral blood, obtained on day 0 of AZD1222 vaccination. These receptors were taken from an adult in good health. CDR3s include the opening cysteine and the closing phenylalanine or tryptophan. A D gene is named only where the DNA matches it firmly. Size is stated for part of the rows, as once, few or many counts, or as a class when the clone is expanded.

J: TRBJ2-7; V: TRBV6-1; D: NA; size: NA; DNA: TGTGCCAGCAGTGAAGGTAGGGGGGGGCAACACTCCTACGAGCAGTACTTC; CDR3: CASSEGRGGQHSYEQYF
J: TRBJ1-4; V: TRBV10-3; D: TRBD1; size: NA; DNA: TGTGCCATCAGTGAGTCCCTCTCAGGGGGAGCTAATGAAAAACTGTTTTTT; CDR3: CAISESLSGGANEKLFF
J: TRBJ1-1; V: TRBV18; D: NA; size: NA; DNA: TGTGCCAGCTCACCACGCGGCGAGGAAGCTTTCTTT; CDR3: CASSPRGEEAFF
J: TRBJ1-2; V: TRBV7-8; D: NA; size: NA; DNA: TGTGCCAGCAGCCCCGAGGTGAACTATGGCTACACCTTC; CDR3: CASSPEVNYGYTF
J: TRBJ1-2; V: TRBV10-3; D: NA; size: NA; DNA: TGTGCCATATCGGGGGCCAGGGGCTATGGCTACACCTTC; CDR3: CAISGARGYGYTF
J: TRBJ2-2; V: TRBV5-1; D: TRBD1; size: NA; DNA: TGCGCCAGCAGCAATCCAAAGACAGGGGGGAACACCGGGGAGCTGTTTTTT; CDR3: CASSNPKTGGNTGELFF
J: TRBJ2-7; V: TRBV5-1; D: TRBD1; size: NA; DNA: TGCGCCAGTACTGGACAGGGGTCCTACGAGCAGTACTTC; CDR3: CASTGQGSYEQYF
J: TRBJ1-1; V: TRBV11-2; D: NA; size: NA; DNA: TGTGCCAGCAGCCCCTCGGGGGGAATGAACACTGAAGCTTTCTTT; CDR3: CASSPSGGMNTEAFF
J: TRBJ1-2; V: TRBV7-2; D: TRBD1; size: NA; DNA: TGTGCCAGCAGCCCGGGACAGAGATATGGCTACACCTTC; CDR3: CASSPGQRYGYTF
J: TRBJ2-7; V: TRBV19; D: TRBD2; size: NA; DNA: TGTGCCAGTAGTATCGGCGGGGGGTTGGGGAGAAACGAGCAGTACTTC; CDR3: CASSIGGGLGRNEQYF
J: TRBJ2-7; V: TRBV6-5; D: TRBD1; size: NA; DNA: TGTGCCAGCAGTAGGATGACAGGGAGCCCCTACGAGCAGTACTTC; CDR3: CASSRMTGSPYEQYF
J: TRBJ1-4; V: TRBV5-1; D: NA; size: few; DNA: TGCGCCAGCAGCTCTGGGGGTACTAATGAAAAACTGTTTTTT; CDR3: CASSSGGTNEKLFF
J: TRBJ2-7; V: TRBV10-3; D: NA; size: once; DNA: TGTGCCATCAGTGGCGGGGTCTTAAAGGACTACGAGCAGTACTTC; CDR3: CAISGGVLKDYEQYF
J: TRBJ2-1; V: TRBV7-9; D: NA; size: NA; DNA: TGTGCCAGCAGCTTATGGGACACTCCCCGTTGGTTCTTC; CDR3: CASSLWDTPRWFF
J: TRBJ1-3; V: TRBV2; D: NA; size: few; DNA: TGTGCCAGTTCAGTGGGAGTCTCTGGAAACACCATATATTTT; CDR3: CASSVGVSGNTIYF
J: TRBJ2-7; V: TRBV5-1; D: TRBD1; size: once; DNA: TGCGCCAGCAGCAGCGGACAGGGAGTTTTCTACGAGCAGTACTTC; CDR3: CASSSGQGVFYEQYF
J: TRBJ1-2; V: TRBV9; D: NA; size: NA; DNA: TGTGCCAGCAGCCCCAGAGGAGGGGACGGGGGCTACACCTTC; CDR3: CASSPRGGDGGYTF
J: TRBJ1-5; V: TRBV28; D: NA; size: NA; DNA: TGTGCCAGCAGCCCCCACGATCAGCCCCAGCATTTT; CDR3: CASSPHDQPQHF
J: TRBJ1-6; V: TRBV28; D: NA; size: NA; DNA: TGTGCCAGCAGTTATCAGAATAATTCACCCCTCCACTTT; CDR3: CASSYQNNSPLHF
J: TRBJ2-7; V: TRBV7-2; D: TRBD2; size: NA; DNA: TGTGCCAGTCGACTAGCGGGGAGTTACGAGCAGTACTTC; CDR3: CASRLAGSYEQYF
J: TRBJ2-7; V: TRBV12-1; D: NA; size: NA; DNA: TGTGCCAGCAGCCGGAGGCCTAGCGGGGTATACGAGCAGTACTTC; CDR3: CASSRRPSGVYEQYF
J: TRBJ1-4; V: TRBV19; D: NA; size: NA; DNA: TGTGCCAGTAGTCTTCAGGGACCAACTAATGAAAAACTGTTTTTT; CDR3: CASSLQGPTNEKLFF
J: TRBJ1-4; V: TRBV6-5; D: NA; size: few; DNA: TGTGCCAGCAGTCGGGGGGTTGGGGAAAAACTGTTTTTT; CDR3: CASSRGVGEKLFF
J: TRBJ1-5; V: TRBV27; D: NA; size: NA; DNA: TGTGCCAGCAGCCAACCAGGGCTCAATCAGCCCCAGCATTTT; CDR3: CASSQPGLNQPQHF
J: TRBJ2-2; V: TRBV19; D: NA; size: NA; DNA: TGTGCCAGTAGTATAGTGCTAACGAACACCGGGGAGCTGTTTTTT; CDR3: CASSIVLTNTGELFF
J: TRBJ2-7; V: TRBV11-1; D: TRBD1; size: NA; DNA: TGTGCCAGCAGCCCCGGGACAGGGGCTTCCTACGAGCAGTACTTC; CDR3: CASSPGTGASYEQYF
J: TRBJ1-5; V: TRBV5-1; D: NA; size: NA; DNA: TGCGCCAGCAGCTTAACAGGGTCTAGCAATCAGCCCCAGCATTTT; CDR3: CASSLTGSSNQPQHF
J: TRBJ1-4; V: TRBV2; D: NA; size: NA; DNA: TGTGCCAGCAAAAGGGCAATAGGTGAAAAACTGTTTTTT; CDR3: CASKRAIGEKLFF
J: TRBJ2-1; V: TRBV28; D: NA; size: NA; DNA: TGTGCCAGCAGCCGGGGACTGCTCTCCAATGAGCAGTTCTTC; CDR3: CASSRGLLSNEQFF
J: TRBJ1-2; V: TRBV14; D: NA; size: NA; DNA: TGTGCCAGCAGCCATAACAGTTTTGGCTACACCTTC; CDR3: CASSHNSFGYTF
J: TRBJ1-5; V: TRBV15; D: TRBD1; size: NA; DNA: TGTGCCACCAGCAGAGGAGGGACAGGGGGTAATCAGCCCCAGCATTTT; CDR3: CATSRGGTGGNQPQHF
J: TRBJ1-1; V: TRBV3-1/TRBV3-2; D: TRBD1; size: NA; DNA: TGTGCCAGCAGCTACACAGGGGGCACTGAAGCTTTCTTT; CDR3: CASSYTGGTEAFF
J: TRBJ2-7; V: TRBV28; D: NA; size: NA; DNA: TGTGCCAGCAGTCCCTTGTTTGGGGAGCAGTACTTC; CDR3: CASSPLFGEQYF
J: TRBJ1-1; V: TRBV28; D: TRBD1; size: NA; DNA: TGTGCCAGCAGTCAACCAGCCGGGACAGGGAACACTGAAGCTTTCTTT; CDR3: CASSQPAGTGNTEAFF
J: TRBJ1-4; V: TRBV19; D: TRBD1; size: NA; DNA: TGTGCCAGTAGCCCGACAGGGACAACTAATGAAAAACTGTTTTTT; CDR3: CASSPTGTTNEKLFF
J: TRBJ2-3; V: TRBV11-3; D: TRBD2; size: NA; DNA: TGTGCCAGCAGCCCCCGGGGGGGAGTTGCAGATACGCAGTATTTT; CDR3: CASSPRGGVADTQYF
J: TRBJ1-2; V: TRBV4-1; D: NA; size: NA; DNA: TGCGCCAGCAGCCAAGTTCAGGACTCTACTAACTATGGCTACACCTTC; CDR3: CASSQVQDSTNYGYTF
J: TRBJ1-1; V: TRBV7-2; D: NA; size: NA; DNA: TGTGCCAGCAGCCCGCCGACCGGTAACACTGAAGCTTTCTTT; CDR3: CASSPPTGNTEAFF
J: TRBJ2-7; V: TRBV15; D: NA; size: NA; DNA: TGTGCCACCAGCAGAGATCGGAGTGGGCAGTACTTC; CDR3: CATSRDRSGQYF
J: TRBJ1-1; V: TRBV7-2; D: NA; size: NA; DNA: TGTGCCAGCAGCTTAGCGCCAGAACTGAACACTGAAGCTTTCTTT; CDR3: CASSLAPELNTEAFF
J: TRBJ2-7; V: TRBV20-1; D: NA; size: NA; DNA: TGCAGTGCTAGTACAGGGCGCGAGTCCTACGAGCAGTACTTC; CDR3: CSASTGRESYEQYF
J: TRBJ2-7; V: TRBV7-9; D: NA; size: NA; DNA: TGTGCCAGCAGCTCAGCCAGGGATTCCTACGAGCAGTACTTC; CDR3: CASSSARDSYEQYF
J: TRBJ2-1; V: TRBV5-1; D: TRBD2; size: NA; DNA: TGCGCCAGCAGAGGACTAGCGGGGGGCCTGAGCTCCTACAATGAGCAGTTCTTC; CDR3: CASRGLAGGLSSYNEQFF
J: TRBJ1-4; V: TRBV11-2; D: TRBD1; size: NA; DNA: TGTGCCAGCAGCTTGGGACAGTTGACTAATGAAAAACTGTTTTTT; CDR3: CASSLGQLTNEKLFF
J: TRBJ1-3; V: TRBV11-1; D: NA; size: NA; DNA: TGTGCCAGCAGCACCGGGCCTGGAAACACCATATATTTT; CDR3: CASSTGPGNTIYF
J: TRBJ2-7; V: TRBV19; D: NA; size: NA; DNA: TGTGCCAGTAGTAACGGTCCACCCCGGGAGCCGGGAGAGCAGTACTTC; CDR3: CASSNGPPREPGEQYF
J: TRBJ1-2; V: TRBV4-3; D: NA; size: NA; DNA: TGCGCCAGCAGTTTACAGGGAAAGGAAGGCTACACCTTC; CDR3: CASSLQGKEGYTF
J: TRBJ2-3; V: TRBV3-1/TRBV3-2; D: NA; size: NA; DNA: TGTGCCAGCAGCCCCCTCGCAGGGTCGGGGACAGATACGCAGTATTTT; CDR3: CASSPLAGSGTDTQYF
J: TRBJ1-1; V: TRBV4-1; D: TRBD1; size: NA; DNA: TGCGCCAGCAGCCTCCACCCGTTGACAGGGGGCATGAACACTGAAGCTTTCTTT; CDR3: CASSLHPLTGGMNTEAFF
J: TRBJ1-6; V: TRBV10-3; D: NA; size: NA; DNA: TGTGCCATCAGTGAGTTGGGTAGAAATTCACCCCTCCACTTT; CDR3: CAISELGRNSPLHF
J: TRBJ2-7; V: TRBV4-3; D: NA; size: NA; DNA: TGCGCCAGCAGCCAAGATTGGCCGGTGGAGTCCTACGAGCAGTACTTC; CDR3: CASSQDWPVESYEQYF
J: TRBJ1-2; V: TRBV12-3/TRBV12-4; D: NA; size: few; DNA: TGTGCCAGCAGTATGACGGAGAACTATGGCTACACCTTC; CDR3: CASSMTENYGYTF
J: TRBJ1-4; V: TRBV6-1; D: TRBD1; size: NA; DNA: TGTGCCAGCAGTGAACTCGGGACAGGGGAAAAACTGTTTTTT; CDR3: CASSELGTGEKLFF
J: TRBJ1-5; V: TRBV11-2; D: NA; size: NA; DNA: TGTGCCAGCAGCTTATCAGGAGGCAGTCAGCCCCAGCATTTT; CDR3: CASSLSGGSQPQHF